Reported below is one T cell receptor beta chain. In its sample, this clonotype was seen many times. Its recognized antigen is unknown. The record has no base qualities; no much larger clone is one base away. This sample is drawn from a study of CD8 T cells in ankylosing spondylitis (TCRdb year 2017). Looking at the study overall: T cell receptor beta repertoires were profiled in healthy donors and ankylosing spondylitis patients so that disease-linked TCR variants could be found. The whole study cohort included 85 to 120 healthy donors and 25 ankylosing spondylitis patients. Peripheral blood was sampled, and synovial fluid was additionally collected from ankylosing spondylitis patients.

CDR1 and CDR2 are read off the germline V gene as SGHAT and FQNNGV. From cysteine to phenylalanine, the CDR3 is 13 amino acids long. The only DNA kept is the CDR3, 39 bases in frame from the first base. V loses 1 base of germline sequence and J loses 9 bases, and the interval between the two ends is 10 bases. The investigation overall reported the following: Some TCR beta motif variants had previously been reported in synovial fluid and blood of reactive arthritis patients, which suggested common disease-initiation mechanisms. The disease-linked clones were reported to be significantly enriched in matched synovial fluid samples from ankylosing spondylitis patients. A TCR beta motif made up of several highly homologous amino acid variants appeared to be characteristic of blood from ankylosing spondylitis patients. The disease-linked clones had a CD8+ phenotype and were found at relatively low frequencies in peripheral blood.

The listed sequencing device is Illumina HiSeq 2500. Quantitative 5'-RACE with molecular barcodes was used to prepare TCR beta libraries. The original methods were these. Disease-linked TCR variants were identified with a new computational method built on a probabilistic model of VDJ rearrangement. The public reads were run again by TCRdb, first through fastp at Q25 and then through MiXCR, and only productive beta chains were kept. Records with the same CDR3 protein are collapsed into one entry carrying the most frequent genes and DNA. TCRdb's processing, not the authors', yielded these V and J calls. The sample records approximately 210,000 distinct CDR3 sequences, about 13% of which are singletons. The ten largest clones take up approximately 17% of the sample.

The rearranged chain carries TRBV11-2 and TRBJ2-1; a weak D assignment points to TRBD1 (5 bases agree). The TCR comes from a male donor with ankylosing spondylitis or in good health (not recorded which). The specimen sequenced was blood, either unsorted or a sorted T cell fraction (not recorded which). The DNA reads as follows: TGTGCCAGCAGCTTAGCATGGGGCGGTGAGCAGTTCTTC. Its protein is CASSLAWGGEQFF.